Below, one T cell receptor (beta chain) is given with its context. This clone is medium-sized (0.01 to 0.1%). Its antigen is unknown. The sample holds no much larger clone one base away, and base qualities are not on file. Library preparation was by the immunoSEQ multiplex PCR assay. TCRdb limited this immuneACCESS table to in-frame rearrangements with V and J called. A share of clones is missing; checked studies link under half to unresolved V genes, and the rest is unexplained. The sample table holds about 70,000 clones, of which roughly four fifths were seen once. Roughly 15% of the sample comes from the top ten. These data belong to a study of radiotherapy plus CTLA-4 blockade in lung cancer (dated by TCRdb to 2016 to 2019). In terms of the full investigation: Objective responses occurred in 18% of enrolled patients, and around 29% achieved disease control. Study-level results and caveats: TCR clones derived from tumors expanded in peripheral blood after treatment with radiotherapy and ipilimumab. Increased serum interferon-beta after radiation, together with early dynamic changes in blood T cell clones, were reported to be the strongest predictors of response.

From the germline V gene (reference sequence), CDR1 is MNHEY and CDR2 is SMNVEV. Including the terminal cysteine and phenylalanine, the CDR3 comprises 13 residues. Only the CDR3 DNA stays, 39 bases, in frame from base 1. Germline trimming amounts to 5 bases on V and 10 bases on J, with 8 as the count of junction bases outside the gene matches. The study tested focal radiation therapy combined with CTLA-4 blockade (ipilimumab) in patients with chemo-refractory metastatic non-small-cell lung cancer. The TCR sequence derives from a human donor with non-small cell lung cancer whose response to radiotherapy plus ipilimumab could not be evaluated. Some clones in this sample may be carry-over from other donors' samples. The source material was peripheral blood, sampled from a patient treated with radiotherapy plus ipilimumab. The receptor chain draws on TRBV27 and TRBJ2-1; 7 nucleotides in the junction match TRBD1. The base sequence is TGTGCCAGCAGTATCGGACAGGCCAGGGAGCAGTTCTTC. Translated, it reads CASSIGQAREQFF.